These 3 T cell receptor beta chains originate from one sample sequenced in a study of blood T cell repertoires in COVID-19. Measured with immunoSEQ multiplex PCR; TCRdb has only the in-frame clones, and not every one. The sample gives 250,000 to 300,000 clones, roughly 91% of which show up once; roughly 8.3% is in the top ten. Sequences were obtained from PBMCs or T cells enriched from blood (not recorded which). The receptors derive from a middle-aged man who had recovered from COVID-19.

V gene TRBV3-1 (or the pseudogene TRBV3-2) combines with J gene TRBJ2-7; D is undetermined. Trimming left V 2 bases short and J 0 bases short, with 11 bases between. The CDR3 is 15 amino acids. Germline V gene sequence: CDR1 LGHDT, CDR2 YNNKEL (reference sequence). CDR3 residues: CASSQSFTRSYEQYF. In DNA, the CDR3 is TGTGCCAGCAGCCAATCCTTCACACGCTCCTACGAGCAGTACTTC.

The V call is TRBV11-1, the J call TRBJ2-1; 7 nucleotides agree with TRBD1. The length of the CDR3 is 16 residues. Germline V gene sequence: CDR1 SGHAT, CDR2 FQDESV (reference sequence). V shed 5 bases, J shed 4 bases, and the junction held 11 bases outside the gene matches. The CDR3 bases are TGTGCCAGCAGCGACACAGGGGTTTTGGGGTACAATGAGCAGTTCTTC. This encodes CASSDTGVLGYNEQFF.

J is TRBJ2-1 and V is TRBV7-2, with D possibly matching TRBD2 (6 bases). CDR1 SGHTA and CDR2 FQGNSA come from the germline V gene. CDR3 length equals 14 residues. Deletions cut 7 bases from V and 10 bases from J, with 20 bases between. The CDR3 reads CASTGEGLHVEQFF. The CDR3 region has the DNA TGTGCCAGCACGGGGGAAGGACTTCATGTCGAGCAGTTCTTC.